A selection of T cell receptor beta chains follows, all from one sample in a study of cytomegalovirus exposure and HLA in healthy donors. Measured with immunoSEQ multiplex PCR; TCRdb has only the in-frame clones, and not every one. The data contain fewer than 150,000 clones, more than 60% of them singletons. Sequenced sample: PBMCs. Source of these receptors: a woman in her thirties or forties in good health and CMV-seronegative. CDR3s include the opening cysteine and the closing phenylalanine or tryptophan.

>TRBJ1-2|TRBV30|12
CAWKGANYGYTF
>TRBJ2-7|TRBV6-5|13
CASSYRGIGEQYF
>TRBJ2-7|TRBV27|13
CASSPTVSYEQYF
>TRBJ2-6|TRBV5-5|18
CASSLQLTANSGANVLTF
>TRBJ2-3|TRBV9|15
CASSPTGVSTDTQYF
>TRBJ2-1|TRBV11-3|15
CASSHRGGDYNEQFF
>TRBJ2-7|TRBV4-3|16
CASSQDWGQRNYEQYF
>TRBJ1-2|TRBV28|14
CASSLSSVSYGYTF
>TRBJ2-3|TRBV4-2|15
CASSQVASITDTQYF
>TRBJ2-5|TRBV6-6|14
CASSVDRVQETQYF
>TRBJ1-3|TRBV6-5|14
CASSSGGSGNTIYF
>TRBJ2-5|TRBV7-9|15
CASSLDPRGQETQYF
>TRBJ2-3|TRBV10-3|15
CAISGGLAGTDTQYF
>TRBJ2-5|TRBV4-2|15
CASSQDWLSPGESNF
>TRBJ2-1|TRBV11-3|13
CASSTGDQTEQFF
>TRBJ1-2|TRBV4-3|12
CASSQDLVAFSF
>TRBJ2-2|TRBV4-3|17
CASSQDFVGRNTGELFF
>TRBJ2-3|TRBV4-3|17
CASSQDRLAGGTDTQYF
>TRBJ2-7|TRBV9|16
CASSVDGGASLYEQYF
>TRBJ1-4|TRBV12-5|14
CASGSGGNNEKLFF
>TRBJ2-1|TRBV6-1|17
CASSEPTGAGGRNEQFF
>TRBJ2-3|TRBV7-7|16
CASSLVPGASTDTQYF
>TRBJ2-5|TRBV11-2|13
CASSLNYQETQYF
>TRBJ2-3|TRBV11-2|15
CASSFTGTGRDTQYF
>TRBJ2-1|TRBV7-9|12
CASSPDSGEQFF
>TRBJ2-3|TRBV11-2|16
CASSFTSGRSTDTQYF
>TRBJ1-6|TRBV11-2|15
CASSLAGSYNSPLHF
>TRBJ1-2|TRBV28|15
CASSFAAEVAYGYTF
>TRBJ2-1|TRBV11-1|11
CASSLGAEQFF
>TRBJ2-7|TRBV5-1|16
CASSWGQGRSSYEQYF
>TRBJ2-3|TRBV6-1|16
CASSEAFGHSTDTQYF
>TRBJ2-1|TRBV9|16
CASSVAAERDYNEQFF
>TRBJ1-2|TRBV9|14
CASSLGQGEHGYTF
>TRBJ2-3|TRBV6-5|14
CATQEGLAADTQYF
>TRBJ1-1|TRBV27|12
CASSTAGAEAFF
>TRBJ1-2|TRBV30|18
CAWSWATGTGGSGYGYTF
>TRBJ2-3|TRBV4-3|17
CASSQDHMTGATDTQYF
>TRBJ2-3|TRBV4-3|17
CASSPGASGDSTDTQYF
>TRBJ2-7|TRBV29-1|16
CSVEAQGGAGFYEQYF
>TRBJ2-7|TRBV2|17
CASVDAAGRGGSYEQYF
>TRBJ2-3|TRBV5-4|16
CASSLKVRESTDTQYF
>TRBJ1-1|TRBV7-2|12
CASSLVRARAFF
>TRBJ2-5|TRBV2|13
CASSQDRQETQYF
>TRBJ1-1|TRBV6-1|15
CASTQSPDSITEAFF
>TRBJ2-2|TRBV7-9|15
CASSSRDRVAGELFF
>TRBJ2-1|TRBV11-2|17
CASSLGGQGMLLDEQFF
>TRBJ2-2|TRBV9|13
CASSPGGAGELFF
>TRBJ2-5|TRBV10-3|14
CAIRGTEEQETQYF
>TRBJ2-1|TRBV19|13
CASSLAGSSEQFF
>TRBJ2-7|TRBV7-2|13
CASSLARVGEQYF
>TRBJ2-7|TRBV11-3|15
CASSSSTAGANEQYF
>TRBJ2-6|TRBV7-9|16
CASSLTGPFGANVLTF
>TRBJ2-1|TRBV5-5|10
CASSGGGQFF
>TRBJ2-2|TRBV7-2|14
CASRPGGDTGELFF
>TRBJ2-1|TRBV11-2|13
CASSLEASGPWFF